The entry below gives a single T cell receptor (beta chain) sequence along with its context. The target antigen is unknown. These data originate in a study of radiotherapy plus CTLA-4 blockade in lung cancer. Overall study context: An objective response was seen in roughly 20% of patients, and disease control in 25% to 40%.

Regarding the study as a whole: The authors reported that early blood T cell clone dynamics, with interferon-beta, best predicted response. TCR clones from tumors expanded in blood after radiotherapy plus ipilimumab.

Each patient with chemo-refractory metastatic non-small-cell lung cancer was treated with focal radiation plus CTLA-4 blockade using ipilimumab. Profiled with immunoSEQ multiplex PCR; TCRdb holds only in-frame clones, not every one. The table lists some 78,000 clones, approximately 83% of them singletons. Germline CDR1 is SEHNR and CDR2 is FQNEAQ (reference sequence). V was pared by 1 base and J by 5 bases, with 3 bases of the junction left unmatched. The CDR3 is 15 residues long. The chain recombines TRBV7-9 with TRBJ2-1, with TRBD2 matching 9 bases. Sequenced here: peripheral blood, sampled from a patient treated with radiotherapy plus ipilimumab. This TCR came from a human donor with non-small cell lung cancer who had a partial response to radiotherapy plus ipilimumab. The CDR3 sequence: CASSLELAGDNEQFF. Written as DNA, the CDR3 is TGTGCCAGCAGCTTAGAACTAGCGGGTGACAATGAGCAGTTCTTC.